The T cell receptor (beta chain) described here comes from a study of blood T cell repertoires in COVID-19. Whole-study context: COVID-19 samples collected from the United States, Italy and Spain covered acute and convalescent phases. The cDNA or gDNA used as material had been derived from T cells, B-cell-depleted T cells, or PBMCs.

In the original analysis: From reference gene primer amplification, estimates of nucleated cell counts were derived. Some clones are missing from TCRdb's copy, which holds only in-frame ones; the method was immunoSEQ multiplex PCR. The V and J calls and the clone size are those of that table, but D and trimming were determined from the DNA. The table shows under 200,000 clones, with around 87% occurring only once. The CDR3 runs to 15 residues. V lost 6 bases to trimming and J lost 6 bases; unmatched junction nucleotides: 10. CDR1 is MNHEY, CDR2 SVGAGI, per germline. This clone showed up just a few times.

The J gene is TRBJ2-1, the V gene TRBV6-5; 8 nucleotides agree with TRBD1. The clonotype comes from a man aged 55 to 69 with COVID-19, enrolled during active disease. Sequenced sample: peripheral blood. The CDR3 is CASSPPRTGLNEQFF. CDR3 DNA: TGTGCCAGCAGCCCGCCGAGGACAGGGCTCAATGAGCAGTTCTTC.